The clone carrying this T cell receptor (beta chain) was seen ten or more times. Its cognate antigen is unknown. The entry originates in a study of identical twins. A universal primer site came from template switching; cDNA carried unique molecular identifiers. From the 5' RACE reads, TCRdb called clonotypes with MiXCR, one entry per CDR3 protein. The data hold 500,000 to 550,000 distinct CDR3 sequences, with approximately 22% observed a single time. General observations from the study: In cord blood, abundant beta clonotypes had fewer insertions; memory showed no trend.

These data were likewise used in another study, on T cells expressing NK-cell markers. That paper notes: Of eight sequenced donors, seven were HCMV-seropositive and one HCMV-seronegative. Restriction of sorting to alpha-beta TCR T cells was accomplished in several experiments using an anti-gamma-delta TCR antibody.

The TCR was taken from a young woman in good health. Sequenced material: CD4+ T cells sorted from blood.

CDR3 protein: CASSLARPTGGSEQFF. The CDR3 region has the DNA TGCGCCAGCAGCTTGGCTAGACCCACAGGGGGCAGCGAGCAGTTCTTC. J is TRBJ2-1 and V is TRBV5-1, with TRBD1 matching over 9 bases. The length of the CDR3 is 16 residues. CDR1 and CDR2 from the germline V gene are SGHRS and YFSETQ. Trimming at V came to 0 bases and at J to 10 bases, leaving 11 bases not matched to a gene. Combining the CDR3 with reference TRBV5-1 and TRBJ2-1 gives the whole variable domain KAGVTQTPRYLIKTRGQQVTLSCSPISGHRSVSWYQQTPGQGLQFLFEYFSETQRNKGNFPGRFSGRQFSNSRSEMNVSTLELGDSALYLCASSLARPTGGSEQFFGPGTRLTVL.